The text below deals with one T cell receptor beta chain. Its antigen is still unknown. Measured with immunoSEQ multiplex PCR; TCRdb has only the in-frame clones, and not every one. The table lists 220,000 or so clones, over 80% of them singletons. In germline, CDR1 is MDHEN, CDR2 SYDVKM. The CDR3 is 13 amino acids. The J segment lost 11 bases and the V segment lost 7 bases, leaving 11 bases of the junction unmatched. The record originates from a study of cytomegalovirus exposure and HLA in healthy donors. General study results and limits: Associated with cytomegalovirus, according to the listing, were around 160 TCR beta chains. For cytomegalovirus status, the classifier reportedly gave diagnoses with high specificity and sensitivity.

The donors were members of the approximately 120-subject validation cohort (separate from the approximately 670-subject first cohort). V and J are TRBV28 and TRBJ1-5; 7 bases agree with TRBD1. The sample comprised PBMCs. This TCR was recovered from a woman between 25 and 40 years old in good health and CMV-seropositive. The CDR3 region is CASKRQGHGSQHF. Written as DNA, the CDR3 is TGTGCCAGCAAAAGACAGGGTCACGGGTCCCAGCATTTT.